This T cell receptor (beta chain) originates from a study of blood T cells in healthy people across ages. Comment on this clonotype: The antigen is unknown.

General observations from the study: Estimates of diversity drawn from one million T cells were considered underestimates. Expanded clonotype shifts may have been confounded, as the donors had an unknown CMV status. Per-million-T-cell TCR beta diversity fell roughly linearly with age.

CDR3 length: 15 residues. CDR1 is LGHDT, CDR2 YNNKEL, per germline (reference sequence). V was pared by 3 bases and J by 6 bases, with 17 bases between. The use of a sample-barcoded 5' primer and a J-beta primer mix characterized a second PCR of roughly 7 to 11 cycles. TCRdb called the 5' RACE reads again in MiXCR, with one record for every CDR3 protein. The sample has 1 million to 1.2 million distinct CDR3 sequences, more than 30% seen once. The chain carries TRBV3-1 and TRBJ1-1, with a weak D call TRBD1 (5 bases). The TCR originated in a man between 18 and 35 years old in good health. The specimen was blood. The chain's CDR3 is CASSHRGTLSSEAFF. The CDR3 nucleotides are TGTGCCAGCAGCCATAGGGGCACCCTGAGCTCTGAAGCTTTCTTT.